This T cell receptor beta chain was captured in a study of blood T cell repertoires in COVID-19. Study overall: Whether acute or convalescent, the COVID-19 samples came from the United States, Italy and Spain. PBMCs, B-cell-depleted T cells, or T cells were the source of the cDNA or gDNA that made up the material.

In the authors' workflow: The assay estimated nucleated cells by amplifying reference gene primers. Sequenced by immunoSEQ multiplex PCR; TCRdb stores in-frame clones only, minus some. From that table come the V and J calls and clone size; the DNA was used to work out D and trimming. The sample has around 78,000 clones, 88% seen once. Per the germline V gene, CDR1 is KGHSH and CDR2 is LQKENI. Trimming shortened V by 3 bases and J by 10 bases, and 7 bases separated the two germline ends. The CDR3 covers 11 residues. This sequence joins TRBV18 and TRBJ2-1; D may be TRBD2 (5 bases). Sequencing was done on a sample of peripheral blood. This TCR was sampled from a human donor in a cohort sampled during active COVID-19. CDR3 bases: TGTGCCAGCTCACCTGGGGAGGAGCAGTTCTTC. It codes for CASSPGEEQFF.